A selection of T cell receptor beta chains follows, all from one sample in a study of metastatic and nonmetastatic thyroid tumors. TCRdb re-called the PCR reads with MiXCR. The sample lists under 45,000 clones, 18% occurring once. Sequencing used tumor tissue. Every receptor here comes from a female donor with papillary thyroid cancer or a benign thyroid nodule (not recorded which). Some clones in this sample may be carry-over from other donors' samples. CDR3s include the opening cysteine and the closing phenylalanine or tryptophan. Fields, in order: D gene, clone size, J gene, V gene, CDR3 DNA, CDR3 protein. The D gene is left open where the match is weak. The size entry is marked missing in some rows and otherwise reads once, few, many or a size class.

d_gene: TRBD1
abundance: many
j_gene: TRBJ1-2
v_gene: TRBV28
CDR3nt: TGTGCCAGCAGTCGAACCGGGACAGGGGCCTTCTATGGCTACACCTTC
CDR3aa: CASSRTGTGAFYGYTF

d_gene: TRBD2
abundance: -
j_gene: TRBJ2-1
v_gene: TRBV5-1
CDR3nt: TGCGCCAGCAGCTGGGGAGATGAGCGGGAGATAAATGAGCAGTTCTTC
CDR3aa: CASSWGDEREINEQFF

d_gene: TRBD2
abundance: many
j_gene: TRBJ2-1
v_gene: TRBV20-1
CDR3nt: TGCAGTGCTAGAGATATACAGCGGGATAGTCACAATGAGCAGTTCTTC
CDR3aa: CSARDIQRDSHNEQFF

d_gene: -
abundance: many
j_gene: TRBJ2-5
v_gene: TRBV5-1
CDR3nt: TGCGCCAGCACAGGAGGGCCTCAAGAGACCCAGTACTTC
CDR3aa: CASTGGPQETQYF

d_gene: TRBD2
abundance: many
j_gene: TRBJ2-1
v_gene: TRBV12-3/TRBV12-4
CDR3nt: TGTGCCAGCAGACCTACTAGCGGGGGGGCGTCCGAGCAGTTCTTC
CDR3aa: CASRPTSGGASEQFF

d_gene: TRBD2
abundance: many
j_gene: TRBJ2-3
v_gene: TRBV5-1
CDR3nt: TGCGCCAGCAGCTCGTCTGGCGGGGGGAGCCTAGATACGCAGTATTTT
CDR3aa: CASSSSGGGSLDTQYF

d_gene: -
abundance: -
j_gene: TRBJ2-1
v_gene: TRBV14
CDR3nt: TGTGCCAGCAGCCGTGGGGCGAATAATGAGCAGTTCTTC
CDR3aa: CASSRGANNEQFF

d_gene: -
abundance: -
j_gene: TRBJ2-1
v_gene: TRBV9
CDR3nt: TGTGCCAGCAGCGTAGCCGGGACTGGACACTACAATGAGCAGTTCTTC
CDR3aa: CASSVAGTGHYNEQFF

d_gene: TRBD2
abundance: many
j_gene: TRBJ2-3
v_gene: TRBV9
CDR3nt: TGTGCCAGCAGCGCTAGCGGGGGTTGGGCGCAGTATTTT
CDR3aa: CASSASGGWAQYF

d_gene: -
abundance: many
j_gene: TRBJ1-6
v_gene: TRBV13
CDR3nt: TGTGCCAGCAGCTTAGGCAATTCACCCCTCCACTTT
CDR3aa: CASSLGNSPLHF

d_gene: TRBD1
abundance: few
j_gene: TRBJ2-5
v_gene: TRBV20-1
CDR3nt: TGCAGTGCCGATTCGGGACAGGGGAGGAAAGAGACCCAGTACTTC
CDR3aa: CSADSGQGRKETQYF

d_gene: TRBD2
abundance: many
j_gene: TRBJ2-3
v_gene: TRBV29-1
CDR3nt: TGCAGCGTTGAAGGTTCCGGGACTAGCGGGAGGGGCACAGATACGCAGTATTTT
CDR3aa: CSVEGSGTSGRGTDTQYF

d_gene: -
abundance: few
j_gene: TRBJ1-1
v_gene: TRBV27
CDR3nt: TGTGCCAGCAGCGAGGGGTCGGGGGGGGGAGTCACTGAAGCTTTCTTT
CDR3aa: CASSEGSGGGVTEAFF

d_gene: TRBD2
abundance: many
j_gene: TRBJ2-3
v_gene: TRBV5-1
CDR3nt: TGCGCCAGCAGCTTGGTAGCGGGGAGCACAGATACGCAGTATTTT
CDR3aa: CASSLVAGSTDTQYF

d_gene: -
abundance: -
j_gene: TRBJ1-5
v_gene: TRBV11-2
CDR3nt: TGTGCCAGCAGCTTAGAATGGTCTAGCACAGATACGCAGCATTTT
CDR3aa: CASSLEWSSTDTQHF

d_gene: -
abundance: -
j_gene: TRBJ2-3
v_gene: TRBV9
CDR3nt: TGTGCCAGCAGCGTAGTGAATTTGGATACGCAGTATTTT
CDR3aa: CASSVVNLDTQYF

d_gene: -
abundance: -
j_gene: TRBJ2-3
v_gene: TRBV12-3/TRBV12-4
CDR3nt: TGTGTCAGCAGCAACCTAGAGACAGATACGCAGTATTTT
CDR3aa: CVSSNLETDTQYF

d_gene: -
abundance: many
j_gene: TRBJ2-1
v_gene: TRBV4-2
CDR3nt: TGTGCCAGCAGCCAAGGTAGGAACTACCACAATGAGCAGTTCTTC
CDR3aa: CASSQGRNYHNEQFF

d_gene: TRBD2
abundance: many
j_gene: TRBJ2-7
v_gene: TRBV20-1
CDR3nt: TGCAGTGCTAGAGATCAAGGTAGCGGGGGATCCTACGAGCAGTACTTC
CDR3aa: CSARDQGSGGSYEQYF

d_gene: TRBD2
abundance: few
j_gene: TRBJ2-1
v_gene: TRBV5-1
CDR3nt: TGCGCCTCAGCACTAGCGGGTCCACTAAATGAGCAGTTCTTC
CDR3aa: CASALAGPLNEQFF

d_gene: TRBD1
abundance: many
j_gene: TRBJ2-6
v_gene: TRBV5-1
CDR3nt: TGCGCCAGCGACAGGGAACCCTCTGGGGCCAACGTCCTGACTTTC
CDR3aa: CASDREPSGANVLTF

d_gene: TRBD2
abundance: -
j_gene: TRBJ2-7
v_gene: TRBV7-2
CDR3nt: TGTGCCAGCAGCTTAGTCGGGGGGGCCATGTACGAGCAGTACTTC
CDR3aa: CASSLVGGAMYEQYF

d_gene: TRBD2
abundance: many
j_gene: TRBJ2-3
v_gene: TRBV6-1
CDR3nt: TGTGCCAGCAATCCTAGAGCGGGGGTAGGGGATACGCAGTATTTT
CDR3aa: CASNPRAGVGDTQYF

d_gene: -
abundance: many
j_gene: TRBJ1-2
v_gene: TRBV9
CDR3nt: TGTGCCAGCAGCGCTAACTATGGCTACACCTTC
CDR3aa: CASSANYGYTF

d_gene: -
abundance: many
j_gene: TRBJ2-2
v_gene: TRBV11-2
CDR3nt: TGTGCCAGCAGCTTAGTTGGCAGGGGAACCGGGGAGCTGTTTTTT
CDR3aa: CASSLVGRGTGELFF

d_gene: TRBD2
abundance: many
j_gene: TRBJ2-3
v_gene: TRBV6-1
CDR3nt: TGTGCCACCCGAGGACTAGCGCTCTCGACAGATACGCAGTATTTT
CDR3aa: CATRGLALSTDTQYF